Below, 19 T cell receptor beta chains from the same sample are listed, as sequenced in a study of cytomegalovirus exposure and HLA in healthy donors. PCR primers comprised 60 Vbeta and 13 Jbeta primers. Sequencing used immunoSEQ multiplex PCR; TCRdb keeps in-frame clones, though not all of them. The sample records about 110,000 clones, roughly 80% being singletons. Sequenced input: PBMCs. These receptors originate from a woman under 40 in good health and CMV-seronegative.

The rearrangement links TRBV30 to TRBJ2-7; 8 bases fit TRBD2. CDR1 GTSNPN and CDR2 SVGIG come from the germline V gene (reference sequence). Trimming at V came to 0 bases and at J to 5 bases, leaving 0 bases not matched to a gene. The CDR3 sequence is 12 residues long. The CDR3 nucleotides are TGTGCCTGGAGTGTAGCGGGAGACGAGCAGTACTTC. As protein: CAWSVAGDEQYF.

In DNA form, the CDR3 reads TGTGCCATCAGGGGGGGACAGTCCTACGAGCAGTACTTC. Its translation is CAIRGGQSYEQYF. The rearrangement links TRBV10-3 to TRBJ2-7, with a possible D match to TRBD1 (7 bases). There are 13 residues in the CDR3. Germline V gives CDR1 ENHRY, CDR2 SYGVKD. V was shortened by 6 bases and J by 1 base, with 10 bases between the two germline ends.

This clone showed up just a few times. The chain recombines TRBV13 with TRBJ2-7; weak D call: TRBD2 (7 bases). With 4 bases removed from V and 0 bases from J, the gap between germline ends came to 16 bases. The CDR3 is 16 residues long. Germline CDR1 reads PRHDT; CDR2 reads FYEKMQ (reference sequence). The chain's CDR3 is CASSSTGRGLSYEQYF. Here the CDR3 DNA reads TGTGCCAGCAGCTCCACAGGGAGGGGCCTCTCCTACGAGCAGTACTTC.

The V call is TRBV18, the J call TRBJ1-6, with TRBD1 matching over 8 bases. There are 15 residues in the CDR3. Losses at the gene ends were 3 bases for V and 9 bases for J; bases not matched to a gene: 7. Germline V lookup: CDR1 KGHSH, CDR2 LQKENI. The CDR3 DNA is TGTGCCAGCTCACCCCCAAAGGGGACAGGTTCACCCCTCCACTTT. It yields the protein CASSPPKGTGSPLHF.

J is TRBJ1-1 and V is TRBV5-4; TRBD1 is a possible D gene (6 bases). CDR1 and CDR2 (germline): SGHNT, YYREEE (reference sequence). The CDR3 has 17 amino acids. Trimming removed 4 bases at V and 4 bases at J, with 23 bases between. CDR3 coding DNA: TGTGCCAGCAGCACCGGACAGAGGGGTTCGAAGAGCACTGAAGCTTTCTTT. Its protein product is CASSTGQRGSKSTEAFF.

V and J are TRBV6-5 and TRBJ1-1; 7 bases are a match to TRBD1. The CDR3 has 14 amino acids. CDR1 is MNHEY, CDR2 SVGAGI, per germline. V dropped 6 bases and J dropped 2; count of bases not matched to a gene: 6. DNA of the CDR3: TGTGCCAGCAGGACACAGGGGCGTAACACTGAAGCTTTCTTT. Residues: CASRTQGRNTEAFF.

V usage is TRBV4-2 and J usage is TRBJ2-1; weak D call: TRBD2 (6 bases). The CDR3 covers 16 residues. CDR1 and CDR2 from the germline V gene are LGHNA and YNFKEQ. V gave up 1 base and J gave up 0 bases, with 10 bases separating them. The CDR3 reads CASSQGAGSSYNEQFF. The DNA for the CDR3 is TGTGCCAGCAGCCAAGGGGCCGGGAGCTCCTACAATGAGCAGTTCTTC.

The V gene is TRBV15, the J gene TRBJ2-1; 8 positions match TRBD2. The CDR3 has 16 amino acids. Germline CDR1 is LNHNV and CDR2 is YYDKDF (reference sequence). Losses at the gene ends were 3 bases for V and 6 bases for J; bases not matched to a gene: 10. CDR3 in DNA: TGTGCCACCAGCAGTAAGCGGGGGCCACGACCCAATGAGCAGTTCTTC. It codes for CATSSKRGPRPNEQFF.

This rearrangement joins TRBV28 to TRBJ2-6; D unresolved. V dropped 3 bases and J dropped 3 bases, with 9 bases sitting between them. CDR1 is MDHEN and CDR2 is SYDVKM in the germline V gene. The CDR3 covers 15 residues. CDR3 nucleotide sequence: TGTGCCAGCAGTTTCCTTTCTCGTGGGGCCAACGTCCTGACTTTC. Translating gives CASSFLSRGANVLTF.

This clone was picked up a small number of times. The J gene is TRBJ1-1, the V gene TRBV29-1; TRBD1 aligns across 8 bases. This CDR3 spans 15 amino acids. The junction had 7 bases not matched to a gene; V was cut back by 3 bases and J by 1 base. The germline CDR1 and CDR2 sequences are SQVTM and ANQGSEA. The CDR3 sequence is CSVEGAGGRNTEAFF. CDR3 nucleotides: TGCAGCGTTGAGGGGGCAGGGGGCCGGAACACTGAAGCTTTCTTT.

The CDR3 nucleotides read TGTGCCAGCAGTTACCCCCCTGGGGCCAAGAACACTGAAGCTTTCTTT. This sequence encodes CASSYPPGAKNTEAFF. The chain has TRBV6-8 and TRBJ1-1, with a possible D match to TRBD1 (5 bases). Germline loops: CDR1 MNHGY, CDR2 SAAAGT. This CDR3 has 16 residues. V gave up 2 bases and J gave up 1 base, with 14 bases separating them.

The chain recombines TRBV30 with TRBJ2-1, with a weak D call TRBD2 (7 bases). Trimming took off 5 bases at V and 10 bases at J, with 18 bases between the two ends. The CDR3 consists of 13 residues. Germline values: CDR1 GTSNPN, CDR2 SVGIG (reference sequence). CDR3 protein: CAWAAGDILEQFF. CDR3 coding DNA: TGTGCCTGGGCCGCGGGGGACATACTCGAGCAGTTCTTC.

The chain uses TRBV13 and TRBJ2-5, with D uncertain. Trimming removed 0 bases at V and 3 bases at J, with 8 bases between. The CDR3 runs 14 residues. Per the germline V gene, CDR1 is PRHDT and CDR2 is FYEKMQ (reference sequence). CDR3 in amino acids: CASSLGAAKETQYF. CDR3 nucleotides: TGTGCCAGCAGCTTAGGGGCGGCTAAAGAGACCCAGTACTTC.

The chain is built from TRBV2 and TRBJ2-1, with 12 positions matching TRBD1. CDR3 length: 16 residues. Looked up from germline, CDR1 is SNHLY and CDR2 is FYNNEI. V shed 5 bases, J shed 7 bases, and the junction held 9 bases outside the gene matches. CDR3 sequence: CASSTHRDRGLNEQFF. The CDR3 DNA reads as TGTGCCAGCAGTACCCATCGGGACAGGGGGCTTAATGAGCAGTTCTTC.

V gene TRBV18 combines with J gene TRBJ2-2; the match to TRBD2 covers 8 bases. V was pared by 3 bases and J by 3 bases, with 6 bases of the junction left unmatched. Germline CDR1 KGHSH, CDR2 LQKENI. CDR3 length: 16 amino acids. The CDR3 DNA follows: TGTGCCAGCTCACCGGCGGAAGCGGGGGACACCGGGGAGCTGTTTTTT. This encodes CASSPAEAGDTGELFF. Full variable domain (remainder filled in from reference TRBV18 and TRBJ2-2): NAGVMQNPRHLVRRRGQEARLRCSPMKGHSHVYWYRQLPEEGLKFMVYLQKENIIDESGMPKERFSAEFPKEGPSILRIQQVVRGDSAAYFCASSPAEAGDTGELFFGEGSRLTVL.

V and J are TRBV4-1 and TRBJ2-5, with 11 bases fitting TRBD2. CDR1 is MGHRA and CDR2 is YSYEKL in the germline V gene. With 2 bases clipped from V and 5 bases from J, the junction kept 10 bases outside the gene matches. The CDR3 covers 17 residues. CDR3 residues: CASSQLVPSGGRETQYF. The CDR3 bases are TGCGCCAGCAGCCAATTAGTTCCTAGCGGGGGGAGGGAGACCCAGTACTTC.

This chain joins TRBV5-1 and TRBJ1-2, with D tentatively TRBD1 (6 bases). In germline, CDR1 is SGHRS, CDR2 YFSETQ. V lost 7 bases to trimming and J lost 8 bases, with 18 bases between them. This CDR3 region has 13 residues. The CDR3 sequence is CASARGGLGGYTF. CDR3 coding DNA: TGCGCCAGCGCCCGGGGGGGCCTCGGGGGCTACACCTTC.

The chain joins TRBV6-5 to TRBJ2-7; 8 bases fit TRBD1. The CDR3 runs 15 residues. V trimming: 6 bases; J trimming: 2 bases; junction bases outside the gene matches: 9. The germline gives CDR1 MNHEY, CDR2 SVGAGI. Written as DNA, the CDR3 is TGTGCCAGCAGAACCCCGGTACAGGGGGCCTACGAGCAGTACTTC. Its translation: CASRTPVQGAYEQYF.

The J gene is TRBJ2-7, the V gene TRBV10-2, with 8 bases that match TRBD1. The CDR3 runs to 14 residues. V dropped 6 bases and J dropped 1; count of bases not matched to a gene: 5. CDR1 and CDR2 from the germline V gene are WSHSY and SAAADI. CDR3 loop: CASSADRGSYEQYF. In DNA, the CDR3 is TGCGCCAGCAGCGCTGACAGGGGTTCCTACGAGCAGTACTTC.